This is a list of T cell receptor beta chains from one sample in a study of human T cells and chemical hapten exposure. TCRdb processed the RACE reads anew with MiXCR; each CDR3 protein has one entry. Among 300,000 to 400,000 distinct CDR3 sequences listed, around 7% were seen once. This specimen was whole blood, taken in connection with sensitization to the hapten diphenylcyclopropenone (DPC). Every receptor here comes from a woman younger than 30 with alopecia areata. Some clones in this sample may be carry-over from other donors' samples. Both conserved end residues are trimmed from each CDR3. Fields, in order: J gene, V gene, CDR3 protein.

>TRBJ1-2|TRBV21-1
ASSKERRKNYGYT
>TRBJ1-1|TRBV7-9
ASSRQGGITEAF
>TRBJ1-5|TRBV6-1
ASSEPDGREGQPQH
>TRBJ2-1|TRBV3-1
ASSQAGHQQF
>TRBJ1-1|TRBV18
ASSLDLRDEAF
>TRBJ2-7|TRBV29-1
SAADQAGPSVDEQY
>TRBJ2-4|TRBV5-6
ASSLPTLAGAENIQY
>TRBJ1-2|TRBV27
ASSQKTGPNYGYT
>TRBJ1-2|TRBV29-1
SVEEAGGGYGYT
>TRBJ1-1|TRBV7-2
ASSLLGVNTEAF
>TRBJ2-3|TRBV20-1
SALTGGQGATDTQY
>TRBJ2-1|TRBV7-2
ASSPSTSGGHEQF
>TRBJ2-3|TRBV5-4
ASSSHTGLAVTDTQY
>TRBJ1-5|TRBV5-1
ASSLAVGENQPQH
>TRBJ1-2|TRBV28
ASSLPEGTGVNYGYT
>TRBJ1-1|TRBV2
ASKRQKNTEAF
>TRBJ1-1|TRBV5-4
ASSKGQGTLEAF
>TRBJ2-7|TRBV5-4
ASSPTSDSYEQY
>TRBJ2-6|TRBV4-2
ASSQDDRAGANVLT
>TRBJ2-2|TRBV4-2
ASSQNPLASGGRRELF
>TRBJ2-3|TRBV10-3
AISEPTTSGGAADTQY
>TRBJ2-2|TRBV11-1
ASSPLWNGELF
>TRBJ2-7|TRBV7-9
ASSLGTGLRYYEQY
>TRBJ1-1|TRBV12-3/TRBV12-4
ASSFRPTGDAF
>TRBJ1-3|TRBV9
ASSVEQGNTIY
>TRBJ2-3|TRBV20-1
SAYRGAGDTQY
>TRBJ2-4|TRBV7-8
ASSPSIRGNIQY